A single sample is the source of the 9 T cell receptor beta chains below, sequenced in a study of graft-versus-host responses after intestinal transplantation. Data came from immunoSEQ multiplex PCR; TCRdb stores just in-frame clones and leaves some out. The sample has tens of thousands of clones, about 79% seen once; the top ten hold more than 15%. No antigen has been identified for these receptors. The specimen was unstimulated CD8+ T cells sorted from spleen or lymph node cells, collected before intestinal transplant. Receptors originate from a human donor who received an intestinal transplant.

V usage is TRBV2 and J usage is TRBJ1-3; D is possibly TRBD1 (6 bases). V was trimmed by 3 bases and J by 0 bases, leaving 12 bases between them. Germline CDR1 is SNHLY and CDR2 is FYNNEI. The CDR3 is made up of 16 amino acids. Here the CDR3 DNA reads TGTGCCAGCAGTGACAGGGGAAGACTCTCTGGAAACACCATATATTTT. This encodes CASSDRGRLSGNTIYF.

The chain joins TRBV19 to TRBJ1-1; 8 nucleotides agree with TRBD1. Germline CDR1 and CDR2: LNHDA and SQIVND (reference sequence). Germline trimming cut 3 bases from V and 7 bases from J; bases unmatched to any gene: 4. The CDR3 has 13 amino acids. The CDR3 DNA reads as TGTGCCAGTAGTATCAGGGGGCTCGGTGAAGCTTTCTTT. This translates into CASSIRGLGEAFF. Complete variable domain (other parts from reference TRBV19 and TRBJ1-1): DGGITQSPKYLFRKEGQNVTLSCEQNLNHDAMYWYRQDPGQGLRLIYYSQIVNDFQKGDIAEGYSVSREKKESFPLTVTSAQKNPTAFYLCASSIRGLGEAFFGQGTRLTVV.

The chain employs TRBV10-3 and TRBJ1-5; 9 bases map to TRBD1. The CDR3 sequence is 17 residues long. V dropped 4 bases and J dropped 5; count of bases not matched to a gene: 12. CDR1 ENHRY and CDR2 SYGVKD come from the germline V gene. The CDR3 sequence: CAISGPTGGAGHQPQHF. Written as DNA, the CDR3 is TGTGCCATCAGTGGACCAACAGGGGGCGCGGGGCATCAGCCCCAGCATTTT.

The chain links TRBV7-8 to TRBJ1-1, with D unclear. Between the trimmed V and J ends, which lost 0 bases and 8 bases, there was a span of 13 bases. Per germline, CDR1 SGHVS and CDR2 FQNEAQ. This CDR3 is built from 14 residues. Here the CDR3 reads CASSLARRGPEAFF. CDR3 DNA: TGTGCCAGCAGCTTAGCCCGGCGGGGTCCGGAAGCTTTCTTT.

The chain joins TRBV5-3 to TRBJ2-7; possible D gene TRBD1, 6 bases. TRBV5-3 has ORF status, its function being uncertain. The CDR3 runs to 15 residues. V lost 4 bases, J lost 4 bases, and 18 bases lay in between. CDR3 region: CARSRATGSEYEQYF. For the CDR3, the DNA is TGTGCCAGAAGCAGAGCCACAGGGTCGGAGTACGAGCAGTACTTC.

The chain combines TRBV14 with TRBJ2-3, with TRBD1 as a possible D gene (5 bases). The CDR3 extends over 14 amino acids. Trimming stripped 3 bases from V and 6 bases from J, with 13 bases between. In germline, CDR1 is SGHDN, CDR2 FVKESK. The CDR3 sequence is CASSHSQAWDTQYF. The CDR3 DNA reads as TGTGCCAGCAGCCACTCACAGGCCTGGGATACGCAGTATTTT.

The genes are TRBV7-8 and TRBJ2-7, with unresolved D. V dropped 1 base and J dropped 4 bases, with 5 bases sitting between them. The CDR3 spans 12 residues. CDR1 and CDR2 from the germline V gene are SGHVS and FQNEAQ. The CDR3 region has the DNA TGTGCCAGCAGCTTAGACTTTTACGAGCAGTACTTC. It is translated as CASSLDFYEQYF.

The V call is TRBV28, the J call TRBJ2-7, with D tentatively TRBD1 (6 bases). CDR1 is MDHEN, CDR2 SYDVKM, per germline. V shed 7 bases and J shed 5 bases, with 24 bases lying between them. The CDR3 runs 16 residues. DNA of the CDR3: TGTGCCAGCACCACCCCAGAAGCAGGGGTTATGGACGAGCAGTACTTC. Amino acid sequence: CASTTPEAGVMDEQYF.

This clone appeared a single time. The V and J genes are TRBV5-1 and TRBJ2-1, with D perhaps TRBD2 (5 bases). The CDR3 totals 15 residues. V was pared by 1 base and J by 1 base, with 9 bases between. In germline, CDR1 is SGHRS, CDR2 YFSETQ. CDR3 nucleotides: TGCGCCAGCAGCTTGTATCCGGGGTCCTACAATGAGCAGTTCTTC. Protein: CASSLYPGSYNEQFF.